These 7 T cell receptor beta chains share one sample of origin, sequenced in a study of T-cell memory formation after mild COVID-19 listed by TCRdb under 2021. Library prep was done by 5' RACE. The sequencing machine was an Illumina NovaSeq 6000. In-frame beta chains were kept once TCRdb had trimmed the public reads at Q25 with fastp and called clones with MiXCR. CDR3 protein sequences are deduplicated, and each keeps its most common genes and DNA. The table for this sample lists around 320,000 distinct CDR3 sequences; around 27% of them were counted only once. The ten most abundant clones make up around an eighth of the sample. Sample: PBMCs or a T cell subset sorted from them (not recorded which). The receptor set was obtained from an adult woman who had mild COVID-19 (a few samples of this study predate the infection). The sample titles of this study are shuffled in the database, so cell type and time point are left out; the donor was told from shared clones.

V is TRBV7-8 and J is TRBJ2-2; D unclear. Trimming stripped 8 bases from V and 3 bases from J, with 7 bases between. The CDR3 loop spans 12 amino acids. Germline assignment: CDR1 SGHVS and CDR2 FQNEAQ. The CDR3 DNA sequence: TGTGCCAGCTATTCGGACACCGGGGAGCTGTTTTTT. It encodes CASYSDTGELFF.

The chain recombines TRBV13 with TRBJ1-1; no firm D call. Germline V gene data show CDR1 as PRHDT and CDR2 as FYEKMQ (reference sequence). The V and J ends lost 1 base and 6 bases respectively, with 6 bases between them. The CDR3 contains 12 residues. Here the CDR3 reads CASSLDFPEAFF. CDR3 in DNA: TGTGCCAGCAGCTTAGACTTCCCTGAAGCTTTCTTT. The full variable domain, completed using reference TRBV13 and TRBJ1-1, is AAGVIQSPRHLIKEKRETATLKCYPIPRHDTVYWYQQGPGQDPQFLISFYEKMQSDKGSIPDRFSAQQFSDYHSELNMSSLELGDSALYFCASSLDFPEAFFGQGTRLTVV.

This clonotype was recorded a few times. CDR3 bases: TGTGCCAGCAGACAGGGGAGGTCACCCCTCCACTTT. Translation: CASRQGRSPLHF. The chain carries TRBV5-4 and TRBJ1-6, with TRBD1 matching 7 bases. CDR1 is SGHNT and CDR2 is YYREEE in the germline V gene (reference sequence). The CDR3 contains 12 residues. V was clipped by 5 bases and J by 10 bases; unmatched bases: 3.

A few counts support this clonotype. The rearrangement links TRBV14 to TRBJ2-2; D is perhaps TRBD1 (6 bases). There are 14 residues in the CDR3. V lost 4 bases and J lost 4, with 10 bases in between. CDR1 is SGHDN, CDR2 FVKESK, per germline. The CDR3, as DNA: TGTGCCAGCAGCCTCAGGGGTAGCACCGGGGAGCTGTTTTTT. The encoded protein is CASSLRGSTGELFF.

This clonotype was seen a handful of times. The chain uses TRBV7-9 and TRBJ2-7; 9 bases are shared with TRBD2. The CDR3 is made up of 15 amino acids. Germline lookup yields CDR1 SEHNR and CDR2 FQNEAQ (reference sequence). With 2 bases clipped from V and 2 bases from J, the junction kept 4 bases outside the gene matches. The CDR3 DNA reads TGTGCCAGCAGCTTACGGTCTAGCGGGACCTACGAGCAGTACTTC. It is translated as CASSLRSSGTYEQYF.

This clonotype was observed a few times. This chain connects TRBV2 to TRBJ2-3; D unresolved. The CDR3 consists of 15 residues. V was shortened by 8 bases and J by 0 bases, with 15 bases between the two germline ends. The germline gives CDR1 SNHLY, CDR2 FYNNEI. This CDR3 reads CASLKRDPSTDTQYF. CDR3 coding DNA: TGTGCCAGCCTTAAAAGGGATCCTAGCACAGATACGCAGTATTTT.

The CDR3 DNA reads TGCGCCAGCAGCCAAGCTGCCGGACAGTCCTACGAGCAGTACTTC. It codes for CASSQAAGQSYEQYF. The V gene is TRBV4-1, the J gene TRBJ2-7, with D possibly being TRBD1 (6 bases). Germline CDR1 and CDR2: MGHRA and YSYEKL. Between the trimmed V and J ends, which lost 1 base and 1 base, there was a span of 11 bases. The CDR3 has 15 residues.